Listed here are 16 T cell receptor beta chains from one sample, sequenced in a study of memory CD8 T cells in hepatitis C reinfection. The time point: pre-reinfection, 55 to 20 weeks before reinfection detection. Sorted cells were sequenced directly ex vivo without any in vitro expansion. Using immunoSEQ multiplex PCR, the repertoire was profiled, and TCRdb retains in-frame clones only, with some absent. The sample has 45,000 to 55,000 clones; over 85% are singletons. The specimen was naive CD8+ T cells sorted from blood. Receptors originate from a man aged 18 to 29 with hepatitis C virus infection.

The rearrangement links TRBV10-2 to TRBJ2-3; 11 positions match TRBD1. V gave up 2 bases and J gave up 7 bases; unmatched junction bases: 8. CDR3 size: 16 residues. Germline V gene data show CDR1 as WSHSY and CDR2 as SAAADI. The CDR3 spells CASSELRTGGSHTQYF. The CDR3, as DNA: TGCGCCAGCAGTGAGCTTCGGACAGGGGGCTCACATACGCAGTATTTT.

The chain couples TRBV7-6 to TRBJ1-1; D gene ambiguous. Trimming stripped 2 bases from V and 4 bases from J, with 8 bases between. CDR1 and CDR2 from the germline V gene are SGHVS and FNYEAQ. This CDR3 is 13 amino acids long. DNA of the CDR3: TGTGCCAGCAGCTTAAGTCGAGCCACTGAAGCTTTCTTT. It codes for CASSLSRATEAFF.

The CDR3 loop reads CSVGKTDTGELFF. DNA for the CDR3: TGCAGCGTTGGGAAGACAGACACCGGGGAGCTGTTTTTT. This chain uses TRBV29-1 with TRBJ2-2; maybe TRBD1 (5 bases). CDR3 length: 13 residues. The germline gives CDR1 SQVTM, CDR2 ANQGSEA. V was trimmed by 4 bases and J by 3 bases, leaving 9 bases between them.

The chain combines TRBV7-9 with TRBJ2-2, with TRBD1 matching 9 bases. The ends lost 5 bases at V and 6 bases at J; junction bases unmatched: 10. Germline V gene lookup returns CDR1 SEHNR and CDR2 FQNEAQ (reference sequence). The CDR3 loop spans 16 amino acids. CDR3 residues: CASSPTPGQGSGELFF. Here the CDR3 DNA reads TGTGCCAGCAGCCCAACCCCGGGACAGGGCTCCGGGGAGCTGTTTTTT.

The V and J genes are TRBV19 and TRBJ2-1, with a tentative D call TRBD1 (5 bases). The CDR3 loop spans 13 amino acids. The V end lost 5 bases, the J end lost 0 bases, and 5 bases lay between the germline ends. CDR1 is LNHDA and CDR2 is SQIVND in the germline V gene (reference sequence). The CDR3 protein is CASSGASYNEQFF. The CDR3 region has the DNA TGTGCCAGTAGTGGGGCCTCCTACAATGAGCAGTTCTTC. Looking up the rest from reference TRBV19 and TRBJ2-1 gives the full variable domain: DGGITQSPKYLFRKEGQNVTLSCEQNLNHDAMYWYRQDPGQGLRLIYYSQIVNDFQKGDIAEGYSVSREKKESFPLTVTSAQKNPTAFYLCASSGASYNEQFFGPGTRLTVL.

The CDR3 spells CASSGGTPADTQYF. The CDR3 nucleotides are TGTGCCAGCAGCGGCGGCACGCCGGCAGATACGCAGTATTTT. V is TRBV9 and J is TRBJ2-3; no clear D gene. Germline CDR1 SGDLS, CDR2 YYNGEE. Trimming removed 3 bases from V and 4 bases from J, with 12 bases in between. The CDR3 is 14 residues long.

V and J are TRBV6-6 and TRBJ2-2; D may be TRBD2 (5 bases). Germline CDR1 is MNHNY and CDR2 is SVGAGI (reference sequence). The CDR3 extends over 12 amino acids. The ends were cut back, 8 bases at V and 7 bases at J, with 11 bases in the middle. CDR3 amino acids: CASGRDSGELFF. The DNA for the CDR3 is TGTGCCAGCGGACGGGATAGCGGGGAGCTGTTTTTT.

The chain carries TRBV19 and TRBJ2-1; 14 nucleotides agree with TRBD2. The CDR3 loop spans 17 amino acids. V dropped 1 base and J dropped 4; count of bases not matched to a gene: 3. CDR1 is LNHDA, CDR2 SQIVND, per germline (reference sequence). CDR3 in DNA: TGTGCCAGTAGTATAGTGGGGACTAGCGGGGGATACAATGAGCAGTTCTTC. It translates to CASSIVGTSGGYNEQFF.

The rearrangement joins TRBV9 to TRBJ2-1, with D perhaps matching TRBD2 (6 bases). CDR1 SGDLS and CDR2 YYNGEE come from the germline V gene. V was pared by 2 bases and J by 10 bases, with 19 bases between. The CDR3 is 15 residues long. CDR3 coding DNA: TGTGCCAGCAGCGTGGGGGGAGAGCTACAATGGGAGCAGTTCTTC. This encodes CASSVGGELQWEQFF.

This clone has a single count. The V call is TRBV19, the J call TRBJ1-2, with 8 bases aligning to TRBD1. The J segment lost 4 bases and the V segment lost 7 bases, leaving 8 bases of the junction unmatched. The CDR3 contains 14 residues. In germline, CDR1 is LNHDA, CDR2 SQIVND (reference sequence). CDR3 DNA sequence: TGTGCCAGTACCGCCGGGACAGGAGGCTATGGCTACACCTTC. It yields the protein CASTAGTGGYGYTF.

Comments on this clone: One end of the junction does not line up with germline, which may come from a read error. The gene calls are TRBV2 and TRBJ1-2, with 8 positions matching TRBD1. The CDR3 has 15 residues. Germline lookup yields CDR1 SNHLY and CDR2 FYNNEI. Here the CDR3 DNA reads TGTGCCGGCAGTGAAACGAGGACAGGGCCCTTGGGCTACACCTTC. Amino acid sequence: CAGSETRTGPLGYTF.

This clone has just one count. The gene calls are TRBV7-6 and TRBJ1-1, with 8 bases aligning to TRBD1. Germline V lookup: CDR1 SGHVS, CDR2 FNYEAQ. V shed 2 bases and J 4 bases; nucleotides not matched to a gene: 3. CDR3 length: 14 residues. CDR3 protein: CASSLTGGGTEAFF. The CDR3 nucleotides read TGTGCCAGCAGCTTAACAGGGGGGGGCACTGAAGCTTTCTTT.

V and J are TRBV7-2 and TRBJ2-7; D is unresolved. The germline V gene has CDR1 SGHTA and CDR2 FQGNSA. Trimming took off 4 bases at V and 6 bases at J, with 19 bases between the two ends. This CDR3 spans 15 amino acids. The CDR3, as DNA: TGTGCCAGCAGCTCCCCCTGGGTAGGAAGAGGCGAGCAGTACTTC. This encodes CASSSPWVGRGEQYF. The complete variable domain, with remaining parts taken from reference TRBV7-2 and TRBJ2-7, reads GAGVSQSPSNKVTEKGKDVELRCDPISGHTALYWYRQSLGQGLEFLIYFQGNSAPDKSGLPSDRFSAERTGGSVSTLTIQRTQQEDSAVYLCASSSPWVGRGEQYFGPGTRLTVT.

The chain joins TRBV19 to TRBJ2-2; no clear D. V was trimmed by 3 bases and J by 6 bases, leaving 8 bases between them. CDR1 and CDR2 (germline): LNHDA, SQIVND (reference sequence). The CDR3 consists of 13 residues. The CDR3 loop is CASSIGVAGELFF. In DNA, the CDR3 is TGTGCCAGTAGTATTGGAGTTGCCGGGGAGCTGTTTTTT.

The chain links TRBV9 to TRBJ2-2, with D possibly matching TRBD2 (6 bases). This CDR3 is 17 amino acids long. The germline V gene encodes CDR1 SGDLS and CDR2 YYNGEE. Trimming took off 2 bases at V and 0 bases at J, with 14 bases between the two ends. CDR3 residues: CASSVPRRGANTGELFF. The CDR3 DNA is TGTGCCAGCAGCGTCCCCCGGCGCGGGGCGAACACCGGGGAGCTGTTTTTT.

The rearrangement joins TRBV6-1 to TRBJ1-2; D is perhaps TRBD1 (5 bases). This CDR3 has 18 amino acids. Germline V gene sequence: CDR1 MNHNS, CDR2 SASEGT. Trimming removed 1 base from V and 5 bases from J, with 23 bases in between. CDR3 in amino acids: CASSEEGDLALKAYGYTF. For the CDR3, the DNA is TGTGCCAGCAGTGAAGAAGGGGATTTAGCTCTCAAGGCGTATGGCTACACCTTC.